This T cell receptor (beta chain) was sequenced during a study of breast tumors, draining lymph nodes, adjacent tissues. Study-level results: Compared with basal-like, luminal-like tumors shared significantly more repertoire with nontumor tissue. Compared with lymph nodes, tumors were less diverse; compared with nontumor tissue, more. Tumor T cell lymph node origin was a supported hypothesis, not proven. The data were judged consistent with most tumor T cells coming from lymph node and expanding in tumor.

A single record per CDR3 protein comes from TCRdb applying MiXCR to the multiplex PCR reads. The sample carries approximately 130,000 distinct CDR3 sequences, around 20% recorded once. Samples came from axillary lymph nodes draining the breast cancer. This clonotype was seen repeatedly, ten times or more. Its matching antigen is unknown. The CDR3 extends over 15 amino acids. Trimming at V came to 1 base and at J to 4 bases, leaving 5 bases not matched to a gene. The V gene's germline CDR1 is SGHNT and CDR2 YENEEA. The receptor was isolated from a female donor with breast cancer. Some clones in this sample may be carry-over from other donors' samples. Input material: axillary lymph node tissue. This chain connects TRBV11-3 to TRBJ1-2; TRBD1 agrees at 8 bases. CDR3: CASSLGGQGIYGYTF. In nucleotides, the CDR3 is TGTGCCAGCAGCTTAGGCGGACAGGGAATCTATGGCTACACCTTC.